This T cell receptor beta chain was sequenced during a study of cytomegalovirus exposure and HLA in healthy donors. General study findings and limits: Presence/absence analyses treated sequencing depth as roughly uniform across donors. Later analysis identified a missense DCLRE1C variant that was linked to TCR beta V- and J-gene trimming.

The CDR3 length is 14 residues. The V end lost 4 bases, the J end lost 7 bases, and 14 bases lay between the germline ends. The germline V gene has CDR1 LGHNA and CDR2 YNFKEQ. This cohort consisted of healthy bone marrow donors. PCR amplification relied on 60 Vbeta primers (plus 13 Jbeta primers). Repertoires were generated with immunoSEQ multiplex PCR, while TCRdb's copy carries only in-frame clones and drops some. Among about 130,000 clones, around 77% were seen once, and the ten largest hold 1% to 1.5%. About this clone itself: Its antigen remains unknown.

Sequenced input: PBMCs. The sequence came from a man in his forties or fifties in good health and CMV-seronegative. The rearrangement links TRBV4-2 to TRBJ2-1; possibly TRBD2 for D (5 bases). In DNA form, the CDR3 reads TGTGCCAGCAGCCCCTCGGGGAGCAAAAATGAGCAGTTCTTC. This translates into CASSPSGSKNEQFF.